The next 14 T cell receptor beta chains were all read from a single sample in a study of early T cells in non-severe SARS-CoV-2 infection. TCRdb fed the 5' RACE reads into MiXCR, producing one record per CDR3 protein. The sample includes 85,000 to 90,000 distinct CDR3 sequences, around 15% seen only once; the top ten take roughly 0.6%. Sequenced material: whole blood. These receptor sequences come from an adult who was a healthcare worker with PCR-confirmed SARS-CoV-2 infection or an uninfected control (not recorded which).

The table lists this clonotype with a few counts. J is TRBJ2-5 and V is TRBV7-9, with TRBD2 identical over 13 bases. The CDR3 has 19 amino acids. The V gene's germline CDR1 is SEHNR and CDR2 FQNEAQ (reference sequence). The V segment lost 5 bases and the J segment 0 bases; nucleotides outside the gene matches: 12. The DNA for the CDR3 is TGTGCCAGCAGCCCCGATGACTCGACTAGCGGGGGGCACCAAGAGACCCAGTACTTC. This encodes CASSPDDSTSGGHQETQYF.

This CDR3 reads CSALRGGPNQPQHF. CDR3 nucleotide sequence: TGCAGTGCTTTACGGGGCGGCCCCAATCAGCCCCAGCATTTT. The V gene is TRBV20-1, the J gene TRBJ1-5, with a tentative D call TRBD1 (5 bases). The germline CDR1 and CDR2 sequences are DFQATT and SNEGSKA (reference sequence). CDR3 size: 14 residues. V was clipped by 5 bases and J by 3 bases, with 14 bases between them.

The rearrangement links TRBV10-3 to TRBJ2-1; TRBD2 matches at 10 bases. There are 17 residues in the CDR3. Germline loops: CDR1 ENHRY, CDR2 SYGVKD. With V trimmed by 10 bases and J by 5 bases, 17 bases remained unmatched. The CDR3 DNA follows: TGTGCCACCGAAGATTATCAACTAGCGGGGAAAAACAATGAGCAGTTCTTC. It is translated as CATEDYQLAGKNNEQFF.

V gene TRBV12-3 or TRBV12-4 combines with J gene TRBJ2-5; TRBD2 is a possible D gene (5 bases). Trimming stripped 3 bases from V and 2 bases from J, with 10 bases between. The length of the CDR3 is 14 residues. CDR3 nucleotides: TGTGCCAGCAGTTTGAGGGTCGTACAAGAGACCCAGTACTTC. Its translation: CASSLRVVQETQYF.

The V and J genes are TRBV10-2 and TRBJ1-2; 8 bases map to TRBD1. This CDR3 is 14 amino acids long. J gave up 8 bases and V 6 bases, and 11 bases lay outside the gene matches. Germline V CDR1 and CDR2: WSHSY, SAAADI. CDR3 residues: CASRGQEEKRGYTF. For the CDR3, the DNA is TGCGCCAGCAGGGGACAGGAAGAGAAACGGGGCTACACCTTC.

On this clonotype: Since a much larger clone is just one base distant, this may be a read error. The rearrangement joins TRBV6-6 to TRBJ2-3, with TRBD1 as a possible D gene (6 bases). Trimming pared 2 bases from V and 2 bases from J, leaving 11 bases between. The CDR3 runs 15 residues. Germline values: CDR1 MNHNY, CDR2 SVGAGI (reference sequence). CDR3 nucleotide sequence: TGTGCCAGCAGTTACAGCAGGGGCCTCACAGATACGCAGTATTTT. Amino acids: CASSYSRGLTDTQYF.

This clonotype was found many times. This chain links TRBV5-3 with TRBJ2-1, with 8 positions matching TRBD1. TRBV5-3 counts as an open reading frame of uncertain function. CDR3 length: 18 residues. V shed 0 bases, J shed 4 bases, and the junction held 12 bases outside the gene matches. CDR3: CARSLDARGQAFYNEQFF. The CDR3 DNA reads TGTGCCAGAAGCTTGGACGCGCGGGGACAGGCCTTTTACAATGAGCAGTTCTTC.

The CDR3 protein is CASSRPGLEDQETQYF. CDR3 DNA: TGTGCCAGCAGCCGACCGGGACTAGAAGACCAAGAGACCCAGTACTTC. This chain links TRBV2 with TRBJ2-5, with 8 nucleotides matching TRBD2. In germline, CDR1 is SNHLY, CDR2 FYNNEI. Losses at the gene ends were 6 bases for V and 0 bases for J; bases not matched to a gene: 9. This CDR3 is built from 16 residues.

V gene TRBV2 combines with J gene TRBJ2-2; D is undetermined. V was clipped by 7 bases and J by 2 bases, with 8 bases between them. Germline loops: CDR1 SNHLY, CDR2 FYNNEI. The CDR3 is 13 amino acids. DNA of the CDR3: TGTGCCAGCATGGTGGCCAACACCGGGGAGCTGTTTTTT. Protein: CASMVANTGELFF.

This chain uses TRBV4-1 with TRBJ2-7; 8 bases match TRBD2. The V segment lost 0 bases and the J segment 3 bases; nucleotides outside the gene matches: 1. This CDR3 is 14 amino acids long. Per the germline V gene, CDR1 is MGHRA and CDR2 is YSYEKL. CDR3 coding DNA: TGCGCCAGCAGCCAAGAAAGCGGGGGCTACGAGCAGTACGTC. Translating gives CASSQESGGYEQYV.

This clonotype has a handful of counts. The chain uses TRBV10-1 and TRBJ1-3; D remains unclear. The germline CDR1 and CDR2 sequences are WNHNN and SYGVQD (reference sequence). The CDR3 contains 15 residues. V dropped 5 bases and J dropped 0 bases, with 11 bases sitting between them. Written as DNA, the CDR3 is TGCGCCAGCAGTCTCGCTCTCGGCTCTGGAAACACCATATATTTT. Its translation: CASSLALGSGNTIYF.

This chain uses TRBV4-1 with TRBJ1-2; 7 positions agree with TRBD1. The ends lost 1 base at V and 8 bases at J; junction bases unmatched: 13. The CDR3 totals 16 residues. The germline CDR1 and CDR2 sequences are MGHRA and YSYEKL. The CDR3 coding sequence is TGCGCCAGCAGCCAAGCGGTGTCAGGGGGTAACCCGGGCTACACCTTC. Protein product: CASSQAVSGGNPGYTF.

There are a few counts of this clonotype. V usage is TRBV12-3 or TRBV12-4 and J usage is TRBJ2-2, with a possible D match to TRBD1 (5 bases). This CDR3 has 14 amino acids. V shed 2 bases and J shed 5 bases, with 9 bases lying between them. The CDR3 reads CASSLQGRTGELFF. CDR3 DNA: TGTGCCAGCAGTTTACAGGGCAGGACCGGGGAGCTGTTTTTT.

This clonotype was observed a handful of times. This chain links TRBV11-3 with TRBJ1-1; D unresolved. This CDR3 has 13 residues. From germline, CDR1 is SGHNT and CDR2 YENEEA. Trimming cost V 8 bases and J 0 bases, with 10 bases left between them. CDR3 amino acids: CASAYNMNTEAFF. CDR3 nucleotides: TGTGCCAGCGCCTACAACATGAACACTGAAGCTTTCTTT.